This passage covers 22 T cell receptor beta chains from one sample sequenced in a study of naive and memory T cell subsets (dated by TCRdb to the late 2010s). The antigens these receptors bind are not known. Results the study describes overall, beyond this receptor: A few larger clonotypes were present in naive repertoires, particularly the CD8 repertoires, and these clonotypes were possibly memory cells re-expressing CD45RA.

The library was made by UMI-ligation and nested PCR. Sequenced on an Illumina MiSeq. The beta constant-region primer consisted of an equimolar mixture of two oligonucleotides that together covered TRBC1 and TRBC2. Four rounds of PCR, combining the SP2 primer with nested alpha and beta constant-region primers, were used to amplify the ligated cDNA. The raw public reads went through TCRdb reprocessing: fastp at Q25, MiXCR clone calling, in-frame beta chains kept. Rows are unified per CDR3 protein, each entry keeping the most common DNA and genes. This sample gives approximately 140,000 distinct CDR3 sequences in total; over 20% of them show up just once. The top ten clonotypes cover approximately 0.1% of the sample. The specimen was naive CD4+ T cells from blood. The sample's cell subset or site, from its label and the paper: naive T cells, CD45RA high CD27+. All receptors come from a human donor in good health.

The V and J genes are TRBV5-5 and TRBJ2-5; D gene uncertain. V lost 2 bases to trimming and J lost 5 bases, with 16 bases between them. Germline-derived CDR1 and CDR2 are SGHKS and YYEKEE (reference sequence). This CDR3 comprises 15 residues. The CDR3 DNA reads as TGTGCCAGCAGCTTAGGGAACAGAGCGCGGGAGACCCAGTACTTC. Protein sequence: CASSLGNRARETQYF.

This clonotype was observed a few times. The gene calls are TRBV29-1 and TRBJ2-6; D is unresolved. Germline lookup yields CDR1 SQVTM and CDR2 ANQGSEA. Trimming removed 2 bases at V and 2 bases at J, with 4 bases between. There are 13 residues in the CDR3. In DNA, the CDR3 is TGCAGCGTTGAAACCACTGGGGCCAACGTCCTGACTTTC. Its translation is CSVETTGANVLTF.

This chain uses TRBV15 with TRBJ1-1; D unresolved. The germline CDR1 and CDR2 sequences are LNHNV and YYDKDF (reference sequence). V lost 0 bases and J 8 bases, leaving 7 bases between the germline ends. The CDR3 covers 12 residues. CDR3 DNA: TGTGCCACCAGCAGAGATTGGGCAGAAGCTTTCTTT. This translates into CATSRDWAEAFF.

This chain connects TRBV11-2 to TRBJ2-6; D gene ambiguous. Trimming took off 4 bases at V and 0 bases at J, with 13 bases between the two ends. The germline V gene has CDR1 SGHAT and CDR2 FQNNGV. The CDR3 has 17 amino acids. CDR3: CASSSRGRSSGANVLTF. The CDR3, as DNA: TGTGCCAGCAGCTCACGAGGACGTTCCTCTGGGGCCAACGTCCTGACTTTC.

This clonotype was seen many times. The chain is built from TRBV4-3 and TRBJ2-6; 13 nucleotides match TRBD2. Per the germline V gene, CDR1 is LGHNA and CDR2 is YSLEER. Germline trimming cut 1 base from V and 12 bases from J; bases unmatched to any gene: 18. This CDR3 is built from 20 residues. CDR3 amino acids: CASSQGGTSGRASFFGVLTF. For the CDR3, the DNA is TGCGCCAGCAGCCAAGGCGGAACTAGCGGGAGGGCCAGTTTTTTCGGCGTCCTGACTTTC.

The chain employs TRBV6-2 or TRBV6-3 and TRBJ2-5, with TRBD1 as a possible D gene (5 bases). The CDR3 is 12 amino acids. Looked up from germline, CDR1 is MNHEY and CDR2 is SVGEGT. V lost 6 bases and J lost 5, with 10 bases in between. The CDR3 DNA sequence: TGTGCCAGCAGACAGGACGGGGAGACCCAGTACTTC. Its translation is CASRQDGETQYF.

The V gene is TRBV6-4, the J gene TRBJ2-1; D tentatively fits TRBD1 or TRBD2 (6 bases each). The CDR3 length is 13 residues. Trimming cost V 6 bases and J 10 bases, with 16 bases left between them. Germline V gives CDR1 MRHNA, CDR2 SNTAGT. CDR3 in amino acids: CASSGLRGQEQFF. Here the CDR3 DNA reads TGTGCCAGCAGCGGATTACGGGGGCAGGAGCAGTTCTTC.

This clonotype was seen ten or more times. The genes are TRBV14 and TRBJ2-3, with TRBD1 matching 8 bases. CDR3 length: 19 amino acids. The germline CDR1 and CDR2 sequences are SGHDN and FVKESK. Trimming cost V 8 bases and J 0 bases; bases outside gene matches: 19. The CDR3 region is CASSGTGGPPSSSTDTQYF. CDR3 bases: TGTGCCAGCTCGGGGACAGGTGGCCCTCCGTCCTCTAGCACAGATACGCAGTATTTT.

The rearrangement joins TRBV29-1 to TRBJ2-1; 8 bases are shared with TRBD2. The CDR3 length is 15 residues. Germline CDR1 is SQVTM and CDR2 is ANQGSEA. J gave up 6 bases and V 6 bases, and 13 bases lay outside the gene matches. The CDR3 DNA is TGCAGCGTCACCCCGGGACTAGAGCCGTTCAATGAGCAGTTCTTC. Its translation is CSVTPGLEPFNEQFF.

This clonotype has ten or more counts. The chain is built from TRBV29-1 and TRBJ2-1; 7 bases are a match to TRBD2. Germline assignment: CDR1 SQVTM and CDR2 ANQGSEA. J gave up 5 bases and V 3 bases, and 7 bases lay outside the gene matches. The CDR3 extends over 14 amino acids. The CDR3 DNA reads TGCAGCGTTGATACCAGCGGGATACACAATGAGCAGTTCTTC. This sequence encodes CSVDTSGIHNEQFF.

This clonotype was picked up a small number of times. This CDR3 reads CASSQDQGLSEQFF. CDR3 in DNA: TGCGCCAGCAGCCAAGATCAGGGGTTGAGCGAGCAGTTCTTC. This chain uses TRBV4-3 with TRBJ2-1, with D possibly being TRBD1 (6 bases). V shed 0 bases and J shed 10 bases, with 13 bases lying between them. This CDR3 region has 14 residues. Germline lookup yields CDR1 LGHNA and CDR2 YSLEER.

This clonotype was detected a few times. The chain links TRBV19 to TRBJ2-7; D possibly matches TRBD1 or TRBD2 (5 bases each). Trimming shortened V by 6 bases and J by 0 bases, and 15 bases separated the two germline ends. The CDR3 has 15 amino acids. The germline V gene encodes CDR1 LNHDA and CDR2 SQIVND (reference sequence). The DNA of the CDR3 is TGTGCCAGTAGAAATACCGGGGCTAGCTCCTACGAGCAGTACTTC. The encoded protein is CASRNTGASSYEQYF.

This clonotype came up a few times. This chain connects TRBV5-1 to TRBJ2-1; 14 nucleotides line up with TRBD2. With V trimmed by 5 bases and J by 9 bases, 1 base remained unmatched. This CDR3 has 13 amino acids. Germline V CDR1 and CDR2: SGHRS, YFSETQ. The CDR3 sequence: CASSGLAGGEQFF. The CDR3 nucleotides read TGCGCCAGCAGTGGACTAGCGGGAGGTGAGCAGTTCTTC.

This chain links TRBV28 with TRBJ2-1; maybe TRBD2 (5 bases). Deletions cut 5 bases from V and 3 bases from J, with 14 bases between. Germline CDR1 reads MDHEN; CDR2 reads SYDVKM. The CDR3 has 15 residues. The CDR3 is CASSIILEYYNEQFF. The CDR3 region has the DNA TGTGCCAGCAGTATCATACTAGAGTACTACAATGAGCAGTTCTTC.

CDR3 nucleotides: TGCGCCAGCAGCTTGACAGGATACAATCAGCCCCAGCATTTT. It specifies CASSLTGYNQPQHF. V is TRBV5-1 and J is TRBJ1-5, with D maybe TRBD1 (5 bases). This CDR3 is built from 14 residues. From germline, CDR1 is SGHRS and CDR2 YFSETQ. Deletions cut 1 base from V and 3 bases from J, with 8 bases between. The full variable domain, its missing parts supplied by reference TRBV5-1 and TRBJ1-5, is KAGVTQTPRYLIKTRGQQVTLSCSPISGHRSVSWYQQTPGQGLQFLFEYFSETQRNKGNFPGRFSGRQFSNSRSEMNVSTLELGDSALYLCASSLTGYNQPQHFGDGTRLSIL.

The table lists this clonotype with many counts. CDR3 coding DNA: TGTGCCAGCAGCTTATACCAGGGGATGGCTGCTGGGCAGTTCTTC. It translates to CASSLYQGMAAGQFF. The chain combines TRBV7-2 with TRBJ2-1, with D perhaps TRBD1 (6 bases). The length of the CDR3 is 15 residues. Germline assignment: CDR1 SGHTA and CDR2 FQGNSA. V was trimmed by 2 bases and J by 12 bases, leaving 20 bases between them.

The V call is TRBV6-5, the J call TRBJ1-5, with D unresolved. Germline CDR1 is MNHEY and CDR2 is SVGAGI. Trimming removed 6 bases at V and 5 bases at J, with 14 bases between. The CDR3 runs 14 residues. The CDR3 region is CASRRQVADQPQHF. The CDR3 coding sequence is TGTGCCAGCAGACGCCAGGTCGCCGATCAGCCCCAGCATTTT.

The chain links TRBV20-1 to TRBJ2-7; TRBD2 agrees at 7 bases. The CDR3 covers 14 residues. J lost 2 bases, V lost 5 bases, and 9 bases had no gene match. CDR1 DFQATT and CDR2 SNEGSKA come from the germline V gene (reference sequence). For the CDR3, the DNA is TGCAGTGCTTTGCTAGCGGTATCTACCTACGAGCAGTACTTC. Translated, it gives CSALLAVSTYEQYF.

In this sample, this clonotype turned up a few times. In DNA, the CDR3 is TGTGCCAGCAGCCCCCTCCACTTAGCGGGAGAGTCTTACACAGATACGCAGTATTTT. This codes for CASSPLHLAGESYTDTQYF. The rearrangement uses TRBV7-2 and TRBJ2-3, with 9 bases aligning to TRBD2. The junction had 17 bases not matched to a gene; V was cut back by 5 bases and J by 2 bases. The CDR3 totals 19 residues. CDR1 and CDR2 (germline): SGHTA, FQGNSA.

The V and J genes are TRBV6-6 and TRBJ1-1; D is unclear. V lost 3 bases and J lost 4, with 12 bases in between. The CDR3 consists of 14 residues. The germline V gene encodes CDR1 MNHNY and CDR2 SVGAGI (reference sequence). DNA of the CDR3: TGTGCCAGCAGTTATGGTATCCTGGGCACTGAAGCTTTCTTT. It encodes CASSYGILGTEAFF.

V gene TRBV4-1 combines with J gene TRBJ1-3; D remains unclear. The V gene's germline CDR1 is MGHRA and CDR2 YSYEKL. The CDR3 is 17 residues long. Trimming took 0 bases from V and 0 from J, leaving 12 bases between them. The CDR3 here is CASSQDYPLNSGNTIYF. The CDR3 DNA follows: TGCGCCAGCAGCCAAGATTACCCACTGAACTCTGGAAACACCATATATTTT.

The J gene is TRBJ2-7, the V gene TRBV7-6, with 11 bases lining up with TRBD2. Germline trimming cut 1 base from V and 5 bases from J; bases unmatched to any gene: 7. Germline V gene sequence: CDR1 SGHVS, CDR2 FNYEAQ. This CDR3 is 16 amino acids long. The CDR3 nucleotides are TGTGCCAGCAGCTTAGTAGCGGGAGGGTCGTCCGACGAGCAGTACTTC. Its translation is CASSLVAGGSSDEQYF.